These 5 T cell receptor beta chains were sequenced from one sample in a study of T cell repertoires in aging, cancer and after chemotherapy. TRB rearrangements spanning V, D and J were amplified using mixed TRB-A/B primers. TCRdb used MiXCR to reprocess the multiplex PCR reads, holding one entry per CDR3 protein. The sample carries about 6,200 distinct CDR3 sequences, around 30% recorded once. Peripheral blood genomic DNA, not sorted cells or RNA, was the template. Sequencing used blood. These receptors came from a human donor with a blood cancer.

The V call is TRBV20-1, the J call TRBJ2-1; 7 positions match TRBD2. Germline CDR1 DFQATT, CDR2 SNEGSKA (reference sequence). Germline trimming cut 4 bases from V and 1 base from J; bases unmatched to any gene: 16. This CDR3 has 18 amino acids. The CDR3 region is CSATGGGVGRLSYNEQFF. CDR3 DNA: TGCAGTGCTACTGGAGGAGGGGTCGGGAGGCTGTCCTACAATGAGCAGTTCTTC.

V gene TRBV27 combines with J gene TRBJ1-4; D is possibly TRBD1 (6 bases). Germline CDR1 MNHEY, CDR2 SMNVEV (reference sequence). The CDR3 runs to 14 residues. The CDR3 DNA sequence: TGTGACCCTAAACCGGGACAAAAGGGAGAAAAACTGTTTTTT. This codes for CDPKPGQKGEKLFF.

CDR3 sequence (DNA): TGTGCCAGCAGTCGACAGGGCTCTAACTATGGCTACACCTTC. This codes for CASSRQGSNYGYTF. V usage is TRBV12-3 or TRBV12-4 and J usage is TRBJ1-2; TRBD1 matches at 7 bases. J gave up 0 bases and V 5 bases, and 3 bases lay outside the gene matches. The CDR3 is made up of 14 amino acids.

About this clonotype itself: The junction departs from the called germline gene at one end, perhaps through a read error. The chain joins TRBV4-2 to TRBJ2-2, with D uncertain. The germline gives CDR1 LGHNA, CDR2 YNFKEQ. The CDR3 totals 11 residues. The CDR3 spells CASSHLGELFF. The CDR3 nucleotides read TGCGCCAGCAGCCACCTTGGGGAGCTGTTTTTT.

This clonotype was found a few times. The genes are TRBV28 and TRBJ2-1, with 8 nucleotides matching TRBD2. The CDR3 totals 15 residues. V dropped 3 bases and J dropped 7; count of bases not matched to a gene: 8. CDR1 is MDHEN, CDR2 SYDVKM, per germline. Here the CDR3 reads CASSFLLGTSNEQFF. CDR3 sequence (DNA): TGTGCCAGCAGTTTTCTCTTAGGGACTAGTAATGAGCAGTTCTTC.